The next 14 T cell receptor beta chains were all read from a single sample in a study of blood T cell repertoires in COVID-19. Assay: immunoSEQ multiplex PCR; the TCRdb copy retains only in-frame clones and omits some. The data hold roughly 100,000 clones, with approximately 86% observed a single time. The sample taken for sequencing was peripheral blood. The receptor set was obtained from an older man with acute or convalescent COVID-19.

J is TRBJ2-1 and V is TRBV4-2; D uncertain. Germline CDR1 is LGHNA and CDR2 is YNFKEQ. The CDR3 length is 13 residues. V gave up 0 bases and J gave up 9 bases, with 9 bases separating them. The CDR3 region has the DNA TGTGCCAGCAGCCAAGACTCTAGAACTGAGCAGTTCTTC. It translates to CASSQDSRTEQFF.

This clone has a handful of counts. J is TRBJ1-1 and V is TRBV7-2; tentatively, D is TRBD1 (6 bases). V dropped 6 bases and J dropped 0 bases, with 14 bases sitting between them. The CDR3 is made up of 15 amino acids. The germline CDR1 and CDR2 sequences are SGHTA and FQGNSA. CDR3 nucleotides: TGTGCCAGCAGACCGTTGACAGGCCTGAACACTGAAGCTTTCTTT. Translated, it gives CASRPLTGLNTEAFF.

The J gene is TRBJ1-2, the V gene TRBV7-9; TRBD1 agrees at 7 bases. This CDR3 contains 14 residues. Losses at the gene ends were 4 bases for V and 4 bases for J; bases not matched to a gene: 6. Looked up from germline, CDR1 is SEHNR and CDR2 is FQNEAQ (reference sequence). In nucleotides, the CDR3 is TGTGCCAGCAGCTCACAGGGGTACGGCTATGGCTACACCTTC. It encodes CASSSQGYGYGYTF. The whole variable domain, filled in from reference TRBV7-9 and TRBJ1-2, reads DTGVSQNPRHKITKRGQNVTFRCDPISEHNRLYWYRQTLGQGPEFLTYFQNEAQLEKSRLLSDRFSAERPKGSFSTLEIQRTEQGDSAMYLCASSSQGYGYGYTFGSGTRLTVV.

The chain couples TRBV30 to TRBJ2-1; a weak D match, TRBD2 (6 bases). The CDR3 loop spans 13 amino acids. V lost 4 bases to trimming and J lost 9 bases, with 16 bases between them. CDR1 is GTSNPN, CDR2 SVGIG, per germline (reference sequence). The CDR3 DNA reads TGTGCCTGGAAAAGATCGCGGGATGCTGAGCAGTTCTTC. This gives the protein CAWKRSRDAEQFF.

This chain joins TRBV5-4 and TRBJ1-2; 8 nucleotides align to TRBD1. Germline V gives CDR1 SGHNT, CDR2 YYREEE (reference sequence). This CDR3 is 13 amino acids long. The J segment lost 8 bases and the V segment lost 4 bases, leaving 7 bases of the junction unmatched. The CDR3, as DNA: TGTGCCAGCAGCCCGGACAGGGTGAGGGGCTACACCTTC. Its translation: CASSPDRVRGYTF.

This clone has more than one count but fewer than ten. The chain employs TRBV18 and TRBJ2-2; 8 positions agree with TRBD2. V was clipped by 0 bases and J by 0 bases; unmatched bases: 6. The CDR3 extends over 18 amino acids. Looked up from germline, CDR1 is KGHSH and CDR2 is LQKENI. Written as DNA, the CDR3 is TGTGCCAGCTCACCACCGACTAGCGCATATACGAACACCGGGGAGCTGTTTTTT. Its translation is CASSPPTSAYTNTGELFF.

The chain carries TRBV12-3 or TRBV12-4 and TRBJ2-5, with D possibly TRBD2 on 5 matching bases. With 10 bases removed from V and 7 bases from J, the gap between germline ends came to 16 bases. The CDR3 loop spans 12 amino acids. For the CDR3, the DNA is TGTGCCACCCTGAGGACTCGATGGACCCAGTACTTC. It encodes CATLRTRWTQYF.

The V and J genes are TRBV6-2 or TRBV6-3 and TRBJ1-2, with TRBD1 as a possible D gene (6 bases). CDR3 size: 16 residues. Trimming stripped 2 bases from V and 8 bases from J, with 21 bases between. CDR1 and CDR2 (germline): MNHEY, SVGEGT. CDR3 residues: CASSYRSLRTVGGYTF. Written as DNA, the CDR3 is TGTGCCAGCAGTTACAGGAGCCTAAGGACAGTAGGAGGCTACACCTTC.

This chain joins TRBV6-5 and TRBJ2-1; no clear D. This CDR3 contains 13 residues. V lost 8 bases, J lost 2 bases, and 10 bases lay in between. In germline, CDR1 is MNHEY, CDR2 SVGAGI. The CDR3 protein is CASSPHTYNEQFF. CDR3 in DNA: TGTGCCAGCTCCCCACACACCTACAATGAGCAGTTCTTC.

This chain connects TRBV7-9 to TRBJ2-7, with TRBD1 matching 8 bases. The germline CDR1 and CDR2 sequences are SEHNR and FQNEAQ (reference sequence). The CDR3 is 14 residues long. J gave up 2 bases and V 5 bases, and 5 bases lay outside the gene matches. The CDR3 protein is CASSLDRVPYEQYF. The CDR3, as DNA: TGTGCCAGCAGCCTGGACAGGGTCCCCTACGAGCAGTACTTC. The full variable domain, in which reference TRBV7-9 and TRBJ2-7 provide the parts outside the CDR3, is DTGVSQNPRHKITKRGQNVTFRCDPISEHNRLYWYRQTLGQGPEFLTYFQNEAQLEKSRLLSDRFSAERPKGSFSTLEIQRTEQGDSAMYLCASSLDRVPYEQYFGPGTRLTVT.

The V and J genes are TRBV18 and TRBJ1-2; 9 positions agree with TRBD1. Germline V gene data show CDR1 as KGHSH and CDR2 as LQKENI. J lost 5 bases, V lost 1 base, and 5 bases had no gene match. The CDR3 length is 15 residues. The CDR3 DNA reads as TGTGCCAGCTCACCACAGCCGACAGGGGGATATGGCTACACCTTC. Its translation is CASSPQPTGGYGYTF.

The chain joins TRBV7-9 to TRBJ2-1; 11 bases agree with TRBD2. V lost 2 bases, J lost 7 bases, and 13 bases stayed unmatched. The germline CDR1 and CDR2 sequences are SEHNR and FQNEAQ (reference sequence). This CDR3 comprises 18 residues. CDR3: CASSLPRRLAGRGNEQFF. In nucleotides, the CDR3 is TGTGCCAGCAGCTTACCCCGCCGACTAGCGGGACGGGGGAATGAGCAGTTCTTC.

The chain couples TRBV3-1 (or the pseudogene TRBV3-2) to TRBJ2-2; 12 bases agree with TRBD2. Germline CDR1 and CDR2: LGHDT and YNNKEL (reference sequence). The CDR3 runs to 17 residues. The V gene end was trimmed by 2 bases and the J gene end by 7 bases; junction bases not matched to a gene: 8. In DNA form, the CDR3 reads TGTGCCAGCAGCCAATGGGTGACTAGCGGGAGCGGCGGGGAGCTGTTTTTT. It codes for CASSQWVTSGSGGELFF.

This sequence joins TRBV6-6 and TRBJ1-2; TRBD1 agrees at 10 bases. Trimming took 4 bases from V and 5 from J; bases not matched to a gene: 4. Germline V lookup: CDR1 MNHNY, CDR2 SVGAGI (reference sequence). This CDR3 has 14 residues. In nucleotides, the CDR3 is TGTGCCAGCAGTTCGTCGGGACAGGGGTATGGCTACACCTTC. Its protein is CASSSSGQGYGYTF.